This record covers a single T cell receptor (beta chain). Its antigen remains unidentified. No much larger clone is present one base from it, and per-base qualities are unavailable. This specimen comes from a study of siplizumab effects on memory and regulatory T cells (dated by TCRdb to the late 2010s). With respect to the entire study: The study examined how the anti-CD2 antibody siplizumab affects alloreactive T-cell subsets in allogeneic mixed lymphocyte reactions built from human PBMCs. What the research found in general, with its limitations: Compared with memory T cells, unstimulated naive T cells appeared more diverse, and naive cells seemed to make a substantial contribution to the alloresponse. For roughly 75-95% of proliferating CD4+ or CD8+ clones, no naive or memory phenotype could be assigned. Whether proliferating Tregs from siplizumab cultures actually had suppressive function was not functionally confirmed. Siplizumab significantly lowered the cumulative frequency of alloreactive sequences that could be traced to unstimulated CD4+ memory T cells. In reactions with siplizumab, an average of 68.8% of mappable alloreactive CD4+ clones were Treg-derived, compared with roughly 26% in control reactions. Because sequences at frequencies below about 10^-5 were poorly captured, only a minor fraction of alloreactive clones could be mapped back to unstimulated subsets.

The method behind the library was the immunoSEQ multiplex PCR assay. The deep sequencing platform assayed around 10^5 TCR templates per sample. Genomic DNA extracted from sorted T cells was the material used for TCRbeta CDR3 sequencing. As for the original processing: The R programming language was used for the clonal analysis of the TCRbeta CDR3 data. Alloreactive CD4+ and CD8+ clones were defined by comparing unstimulated samples with post-reaction CFSE-low samples. Regulatory or non-regulatory origin of alloreactive CD4+ clones was assigned by matching sequences to the sorted unstimulated Treg and non-Treg repertoires. Held by TCRdb, this immuneACCESS table contains in-frame sequences only and omits some clones. Under half of the omission traces to an unresolved V gene where checked; the cause of the rest is unknown. Clone size and V and J calls were adopted from that table, with D and trimming inferred from the DNA. This sample gives 85,000 to 95,000 clones in total; roughly 94% of them show up just once. Of the sample, approximately 0.31% falls within the top ten clones.

Sorted unstimulated T cells, along with proliferating T cells recovered from mixed lymphocyte reactions, underwent TCRbeta CDR3 sequencing. Fresh whole blood from about eleven HLA-typed healthy donors served as the source for isolating PBMCs. Unstimulated CD4+ non-regulatory T cells were FACS-sorted to map the origin of alloreactive clones. The source of this sequence is a human donor in good health. Specimen: non-Treg CD4+ T cells sorted from blood. According to the study, the label for this sample's cell subset or site signals: FACS-sorted unstimulated CD4+ non-regulatory T cells.

The CDR3 here reads CASGPRGEQYF. The bases read TGTGCTAGTGGCCCCAGGGGCGAGCAGTACTTC. The sequence links TRBV12-5 to TRBJ2-7; the D segment could be TRBD1, given 6 matching bases. V and J lose 6 bases and 6 bases, and a span of 9 bases separates them. Per the germline V gene, LGHNT is the CDR1 and FRNRAP is the CDR2. From the cysteine up to the phenylalanine, the CDR3 has a length of 11 residues. Only the CDR3 part of the read is kept: 33 bases, read in frame from the first base.